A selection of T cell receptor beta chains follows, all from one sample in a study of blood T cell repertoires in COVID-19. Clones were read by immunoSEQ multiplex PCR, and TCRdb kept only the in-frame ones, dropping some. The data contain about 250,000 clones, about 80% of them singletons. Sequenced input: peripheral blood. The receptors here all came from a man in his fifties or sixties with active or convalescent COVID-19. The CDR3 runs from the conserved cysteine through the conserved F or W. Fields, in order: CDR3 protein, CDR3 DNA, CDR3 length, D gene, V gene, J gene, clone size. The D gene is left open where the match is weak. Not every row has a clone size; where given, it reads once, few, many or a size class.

CDR3 protein: CATSATGGYGYTF
CDR3 DNA: TGTGCCACCAGTGCGACAGGGGGTTATGGCTACACCTTC
CDR3 length: 13
D gene: TRBD1
V gene: TRBV24-1
J gene: TRBJ1-2
clone size: few

CDR3 protein: CASSQGSVGANLAKNIQYF
CDR3 DNA: TGTGCCAGCAGCCAAGGGTCGGTGGGGGCGAACCTAGCCAAAAACATTCAGTACTTC
CDR3 length: 19
D gene: -
V gene: TRBV3-1/TRBV3-2
J gene: TRBJ2-4
clone size: -

CDR3 protein: CASSLDPAPGGYEQYF
CDR3 DNA: TGTGCCAGCAGCTTGGATCCGGCCCCGGGGGGCTACGAGCAGTACTTC
CDR3 length: 16
D gene: TRBD2
V gene: TRBV5-4
J gene: TRBJ2-7
clone size: few

CDR3 protein: CASSAGAPDYEQYF
CDR3 DNA: TGTGCCAGCAGCGCTGGGGCACCAGACTACGAGCAGTACTTC
CDR3 length: 14
D gene: -
V gene: TRBV7-9
J gene: TRBJ2-7
clone size: few

CDR3 protein: CASSSPGGYNEQFF
CDR3 DNA: TGTGCCAGCAGCTCCCCGGGAGGATACAATGAGCAGTTCTTC
CDR3 length: 14
D gene: TRBD2
V gene: TRBV7-9
J gene: TRBJ2-1
clone size: -

CDR3 protein: CASSQDLDRGFPYEQYF
CDR3 DNA: TGTGCCAGCAGCCAAGATTTGGACAGGGGGTTTCCCTACGAGCAGTACTTC
CDR3 length: 17
D gene: TRBD1
V gene: TRBV3-1/TRBV3-2
J gene: TRBJ2-7
clone size: -

CDR3 protein: CASGPGEQPQHF
CDR3 DNA: TGTGCCAGCGGGCCCGGGGAGCAGCCCCAGCATTTT
CDR3 length: 12
D gene: -
V gene: TRBV6-6
J gene: TRBJ1-5
clone size: -

CDR3 protein: CASSASGGTDTQYF
CDR3 DNA: TGTGCCAGCAGTGCTAGCGGGGGCACAGATACGCAGTATTTT
CDR3 length: 14
D gene: TRBD2
V gene: TRBV6-4
J gene: TRBJ2-3
clone size: few

CDR3 protein: CATSDTGTGDQPQHF
CDR3 DNA: TGTGCCACCAGTGACACCGGGACAGGGGACCAGCCCCAGCATTTT
CDR3 length: 15
D gene: TRBD1
V gene: TRBV24-1
J gene: TRBJ1-5
clone size: few

CDR3 protein: CASSEVILQGAQGYTF
CDR3 DNA: TGTGCCAGCAGTGAAGTTATACTCCAGGGGGCGCAAGGCTACACCTTC
CDR3 length: 16
D gene: TRBD1
V gene: TRBV6-1
J gene: TRBJ1-2
clone size: -

CDR3 protein: CASSPGQGGAFF
CDR3 DNA: TGCGCCAGCAGCCCGGGACAGGGAGGGGCTTTCTTT
CDR3 length: 12
D gene: TRBD1
V gene: TRBV5-1
J gene: TRBJ1-1
clone size: -

CDR3 protein: CASTPRAITDTQYF
CDR3 DNA: TGTGCCAGCACCCCCAGGGCCATCACAGATACGCAGTATTTT
CDR3 length: 14
D gene: -
V gene: TRBV7-2
J gene: TRBJ2-3
clone size: once

CDR3 protein: CASSVRGGDVLNEQFF
CDR3 DNA: TGTGCCAGCAGTGTTCGCGGGGGGGACGTTCTCAATGAGCAGTTCTTC
CDR3 length: 16
D gene: TRBD2
V gene: TRBV2
J gene: TRBJ2-1
clone size: -

CDR3 protein: CASSVAPIAGQETQYF
CDR3 DNA: TGTGCCAGCAGCGTAGCTCCCATAGCGGGTCAAGAGACCCAGTACTTC
CDR3 length: 16
D gene: TRBD2
V gene: TRBV9
J gene: TRBJ2-5
clone size: -

CDR3 protein: CASSLAPWTGGLQETQYF
CDR3 DNA: TGCGCCAGCAGCTTGGCCCCCTGGACAGGGGGTCTTCAAGAGACCCAGTACTTC
CDR3 length: 18
D gene: TRBD1
V gene: TRBV5-1
J gene: TRBJ2-5
clone size: -

CDR3 protein: CASKPGQGSYEQYF
CDR3 DNA: TGTGCCAGTAAACCGGGACAGGGGTCCTACGAGCAGTACTTC
CDR3 length: 14
D gene: TRBD1
V gene: TRBV19
J gene: TRBJ2-7
clone size: -

CDR3 protein: CASSPNRWEGYTF
CDR3 DNA: TGTGCCAGCAGTCCTAATAGGTGGGAGGGCTACACCTTC
CDR3 length: 13
D gene: -
V gene: TRBV2
J gene: TRBJ1-2
clone size: -

CDR3 protein: CASSLGLANPNSPLHF
CDR3 DNA: TGCGCCAGCAGCTTGGGGTTGGCAAACCCGAATTCACCCCTCCACTTT
CDR3 length: 16
D gene: -
V gene: TRBV5-1
J gene: TRBJ1-6
clone size: -

CDR3 protein: CASSLGASGGITDTQYF
CDR3 DNA: TGTGCCAGCAGTCTAGGGGCTAGCGGGGGGATAACAGATACGCAGTATTTT
CDR3 length: 17
D gene: TRBD2
V gene: TRBV9
J gene: TRBJ2-3
clone size: -

CDR3 protein: CASTTTGYGYTF
CDR3 DNA: TGTGCCAGCACCACGACAGGGTATGGCTACACCTTC
CDR3 length: 12
D gene: TRBD1
V gene: TRBV12-3/TRBV12-4
J gene: TRBJ1-2
clone size: -

CDR3 protein: CASSLQGRDEQYF
CDR3 DNA: TGTGCCAGCAGTTTGCAAGGGAGGGACGAGCAGTACTTC
CDR3 length: 13
D gene: TRBD2
V gene: TRBV27
J gene: TRBJ2-7
clone size: -

CDR3 protein: CASSPRGGNYGYTF
CDR3 DNA: TGTGCCAGCAGCCCCCGCGGGGGTAACTATGGCTACACCTTC
CDR3 length: 14
D gene: -
V gene: TRBV6-6
J gene: TRBJ1-2
clone size: -

CDR3 protein: CASGGLATLSGEQFF
CDR3 DNA: TGTGCCAGCGGAGGACTAGCGACCTTAAGCGGTGAGCAGTTCTTC
CDR3 length: 15
D gene: TRBD2
V gene: TRBV2
J gene: TRBJ2-1
clone size: few

CDR3 protein: CAWSPGQGATYEQYF
CDR3 DNA: TGTGCCTGGAGCCCTGGGCAGGGGGCAACCTACGAGCAGTACTTC
CDR3 length: 15
D gene: TRBD1
V gene: TRBV30
J gene: TRBJ2-7
clone size: -

CDR3 protein: CASSPLEGSTDTQYF
CDR3 DNA: TGTGCCAGCTCCCCGCTGGAGGGGTCAACAGATACGCAGTATTTT
CDR3 length: 15
D gene: -
V gene: TRBV18
J gene: TRBJ2-3
clone size: -

CDR3 protein: CSVGGTSTETQYF
CDR3 DNA: TGCAGCGTTGGGGGGACTAGCACAGAGACCCAGTACTTC
CDR3 length: 13
D gene: TRBD2
V gene: TRBV29-1
J gene: TRBJ2-5
clone size: few

CDR3 protein: CASSYGQGITEAFF
CDR3 DNA: TGTGCCAGCAGTTATGGACAGGGGATCACTGAAGCTTTCTTT
CDR3 length: 14
D gene: TRBD1
V gene: TRBV6-6
J gene: TRBJ1-1
clone size: -

CDR3 protein: CASSLETGLYEQYF
CDR3 DNA: TGTGCCAGCAGCTTAGAGACAGGGTTGTACGAGCAGTACTTC
CDR3 length: 14
D gene: TRBD1
V gene: TRBV7-8
J gene: TRBJ2-7
clone size: -

CDR3 protein: CASSSGLAGGGTQYF
CDR3 DNA: TGTGCCAGCAGTTCCGGACTAGCGGGGGGTGGAACCCAGTACTTC
CDR3 length: 15
D gene: TRBD2
V gene: TRBV6-2/TRBV6-3
J gene: TRBJ2-5
clone size: -

CDR3 protein: CASSQDGSGNYGYTF
CDR3 DNA: TGTGCCAGCAGCCAAGATGGTTCGGGAAACTATGGCTACACCTTC
CDR3 length: 15
D gene: -
V gene: TRBV3-1/TRBV3-2
J gene: TRBJ1-2
clone size: -

CDR3 protein: CASSHRQQSAYEQYF
CDR3 DNA: TGTGCCAGCAGTCACAGGCAACAATCTGCCTACGAGCAGTACTTC
CDR3 length: 15
D gene: -
V gene: TRBV21-1
J gene: TRBJ2-7
clone size: -

CDR3 protein: CASSGGGATGANVLTF
CDR3 DNA: TGTGCCAGCAGCGGCGGGGGCGCCACTGGGGCCAACGTCCTGACTTTC
CDR3 length: 16
D gene: -
V gene: TRBV5-4
J gene: TRBJ2-6
clone size: -

CDR3 protein: CASSQGSTSGETQYF
CDR3 DNA: TGTGCCAGCAGCCAAGGTTCGACTAGTGGGGAGACCCAGTACTTC
CDR3 length: 15
D gene: -
V gene: TRBV3-1/TRBV3-2
J gene: TRBJ2-5
clone size: -